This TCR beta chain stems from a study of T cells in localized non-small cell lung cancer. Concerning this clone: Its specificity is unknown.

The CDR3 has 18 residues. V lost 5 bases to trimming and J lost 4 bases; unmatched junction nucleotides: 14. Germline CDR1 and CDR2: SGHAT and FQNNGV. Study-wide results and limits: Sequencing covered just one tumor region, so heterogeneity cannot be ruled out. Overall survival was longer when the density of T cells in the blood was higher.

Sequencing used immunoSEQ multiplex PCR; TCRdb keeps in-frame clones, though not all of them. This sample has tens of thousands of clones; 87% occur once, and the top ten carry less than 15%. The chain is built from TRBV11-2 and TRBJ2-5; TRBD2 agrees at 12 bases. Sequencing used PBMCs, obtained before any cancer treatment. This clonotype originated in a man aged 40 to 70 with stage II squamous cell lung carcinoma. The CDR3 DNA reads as TGTGCCAGCAGCCTAGCGGGAGGGTCCAATACGGGCCGAGAGACCCAGTACTTC. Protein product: CASSLAGGSNTGRETQYF.